The rows below give T cell receptor beta chains drawn from one sample of a study of cytomegalovirus exposure and HLA in healthy donors. Measured with immunoSEQ multiplex PCR; TCRdb has only the in-frame clones, and not every one. The repertoire has 150,000 or so clones, approximately 81% of them found once; the top ten carry less than 2%. Sequencing was performed on PBMCs. The receptor source for this set is a man younger than 35 in good health and CMV-seronegative. CDR3s include the opening cysteine and the closing phenylalanine or tryptophan. D genes are given only for firm matches. Clone sizes are given selectively: once, few, many, or a class where the clone is expanded.

v_gene	d_gene	j_gene	abundance	CDR3aa	CDR3nt
TRBV18	NA	TRBJ1-4	NA	CASSPFGGPTNEKLFF	TGTGCCAGCTCACCTTTCGGCGGCCCAACTAATGAAAAACTGTTTTTT
TRBV6-6	NA	TRBJ2-3	NA	CASSPPPGQRSDTQYF	TGTGCCAGCAGTCCCCCCCCCGGACAGAGATCAGATACGCAGTATTTT
TRBV28	TRBD1	TRBJ1-5	NA	CASSFGQGRYQPQHF	TGTGCCAGCAGCTTTGGACAGGGACGGTATCAGCCCCAGCATTTT
TRBV7-9	NA	TRBJ1-5	NA	CASSPSGRPGPQHF	TGTGCCAGCAGCCCCTCGGGTCGCCCCGGGCCCCAGCATTTT
TRBV5-1	NA	TRBJ2-1	NA	CASSLPGGSYNEQFF	TGCGCCAGCAGCTTACCCGGGGGCTCCTACAATGAGCAGTTCTTC
TRBV7-9	NA	TRBJ1-1	NA	CASSLAESGEGTEAFF	TGTGCCAGCAGCTTAGCAGAGTCCGGGGAGGGCACTGAAGCTTTCTTT
TRBV4-1	NA	TRBJ1-3	few	CASSLSAGDTIYF	TGCGCCAGCAGCCTGAGTGCGGGGGACACCATATATTTT
TRBV7-9	TRBD2	TRBJ2-7	NA	CASSLATSGEAYEQYF	TGTGCCAGCAGCTTAGCCACTAGCGGGGAAGCCTACGAGCAGTACTTC
TRBV7-2	NA	TRBJ2-2	NA	CASSLVQGGTGELFF	TGTGCCAGCAGCTTAGTGCAGGGAGGAACCGGGGAGCTGTTTTTT
TRBV29-1	TRBD2	TRBJ2-5	once	CSALSSGSRAGTQYF	TGCAGCGCCCTGTCTAGCGGGTCTCGAGCGGGGACCCAGTACTTC
TRBV2	TRBD2	TRBJ2-3	NA	CATPGLAETDTQYF	TGTGCCACCCCGGGACTAGCGGAGACAGATACGCAGTATTTT
TRBV5-4	NA	TRBJ1-1	once	CASSLPGSTEAFF	TGTGCCAGCAGCTTACCCGGGAGCACTGAAGCTTTCTTT
TRBV7-3	NA	TRBJ2-1	NA	CASSFSSRDEQFF	TGTGCCAGCAGCTTTTCCTCCCGGGATGAGCAGTTCTTC
TRBV6-1	TRBD1	TRBJ1-4	NA	CASSGVRGQGDEKLFF	TGTGCCAGCAGTGGGGTCCGAGGACAGGGTGATGAAAAACTGTTTTTT
TRBV15	NA	TRBJ2-7	few	CATSRDFGGGYEQYF	TGTGCCACCAGCAGAGATTTCGGGGGTGGGTACGAGCAGTACTTC
TRBV10-3	TRBD1	TRBJ2-6	NA	CAISGDRVISGANVLTF	TGTGCCATCAGTGGGGACAGGGTAATCTCTGGGGCCAACGTCCTGACTTTC
TRBV5-1	NA	TRBJ1-1	NA	CASSFLPGDTEAFF	TGCGCCAGCAGCTTCCTCCCGGGGGACACTGAAGCTTTCTTT
TRBV5-1	NA	TRBJ2-1	NA	CASGAGVDEQFF	TGCGCCAGCGGAGCAGGGGTGGATGAGCAGTTCTTC
TRBV29-1	NA	TRBJ2-5	NA	CSVEDLTRGETQYF	TGCAGCGTTGAAGACCTCACTAGAGGAGAGACCCAGTACTTC
TRBV6-5	TRBD1	TRBJ1-1	NA	CASSYRDRNTEAFF	TGTGCCAGCAGTTACCGGGACAGGAACACTGAAGCTTTCTTT
TRBV7-3	NA	TRBJ1-1	NA	CASSVTGYTEAFF	TGTGCCAGCAGCGTGACAGGTTATACTGAAGCTTTCTTT
TRBV5-1	NA	TRBJ2-7	NA	CASSSDYYEQYF	TGCGCCAGCAGCAGTGACTACTACGAGCAGTACTTC
TRBV5-6	NA	TRBJ2-7	few	CASSLLAIPYEQYF	TGTGCCAGCAGCTTGCTAGCGATACCCTACGAGCAGTACTTC
TRBV29-1	TRBD1	TRBJ1-1	NA	CSIFNRGSSTEAFF	TGCAGCATTTTTAACAGGGGATCTAGCACTGAAGCTTTCTTT
TRBV7-8	TRBD2	TRBJ2-7	NA	CASSSLRGGAYEQYF	TGTGCCAGCAGCTCTCTTCGCGGGGGGGCCTACGAGCAGTACTTC
TRBV28	TRBD1	TRBJ1-6	NA	CASSFPGQTYNSPLHF	TGTGCCAGCAGTTTTCCGGGACAGACGTATAATTCACCCCTCCACTTT
TRBV7-6	NA	TRBJ1-1	NA	CASSLDRVNTEAFF	TGTGCCAGCAGCTTAGACAGGGTGAACACTGAAGCTTTCTTT
TRBV5-6	NA	TRBJ2-6	NA	CASSLGTAGGYSGANVLTF	TGTGCCAGCAGCTTAGGGACGGCTGGGGGCTACTCTGGGGCCAACGTCCTGACTTTC
TRBV5-1	TRBD1	TRBJ2-7	NA	CASSLDGTGDYEQYF	TGCGCCAGCAGCTTGGATGGGACAGGAGACTACGAGCAGTACTTC
TRBV4-3	NA	TRBJ1-2	NA	CASSQELSPGDGYTF	TGCGCCAGCAGCCAAGAACTTTCTCCGGGGGATGGCTACACCTTC
TRBV5-6	NA	TRBJ2-7	NA	CASSFQDTLEQYF	TGTGCCAGCAGCTTCCAGGATACCCTCGAGCAGTACTTC
TRBV25-1	TRBD2	TRBJ2-3	once	CASSDGSGSTDTQYF	TGTGCCAGCAGTGATGGTAGCGGGAGCACAGATACGCAGTATTTT
TRBV5-5	NA	TRBJ2-3	NA	CASSLDRERTDTQYF	TGTGCCAGCAGCTTGGATCGGGAACGCACAGATACGCAGTATTTT
TRBV28	TRBD1	TRBJ1-1	NA	CAIRDTGDRAEAFF	TGTGCCATCCGAGATACAGGGGATCGTGCTGAAGCTTTCTTT
TRBV5-6	NA	TRBJ2-7	NA	CASSFLLSEQYF	TGTGCCAGCAGCTTTTTGTTGAGCGAGCAGTACTTC
TRBV27	NA	TRBJ1-1	NA	CASSPRGAYTEAFF	TGTGCCAGCAGTCCCAGGGGCGCGTACACTGAAGCTTTCTTT
TRBV4-3	NA	TRBJ1-1	NA	CASSQGQMNTEAFF	TGCGCCAGCAGCCAAGGACAGATGAACACTGAAGCTTTCTTT
TRBV4-2	TRBD2	TRBJ2-6	few	CASSQDLLAGPSGANVLTF	TGTGCCAGCAGCCAAGATTTACTAGCGGGGCCCTCTGGGGCCAACGTCCTGACTTTC
TRBV28	TRBD1	TRBJ2-7	NA	CASRPPGGSNEQYF	TGTGCCAGCAGACCTCCAGGGGGCAGCAACGAGCAGTACTTC
TRBV7-2	NA	TRBJ2-7	NA	CAILVSGAPYEQYF	TGTGCCATCTTAGTGAGCGGAGCCCCCTACGAGCAGTACTTC
TRBV29-1	NA	TRBJ1-1	NA	CSVEDLGPEAFF	TGCAGCGTTGAAGATCTGGGGCCTGAAGCTTTCTTT
TRBV30	NA	TRBJ2-7	NA	CAWSFGSPSYEQYF	TGTGCCTGGAGTTTTGGTAGCCCCTCTTACGAGCAGTACTTC
TRBV28	TRBD2	TRBJ2-2	NA	CASSHSGGATGELFF	TGTGCCAGCAGTCATAGCGGGGGAGCTACCGGGGAGCTGTTTTTT
TRBV28	TRBD1	TRBJ2-5	NA	CASSLRTGYRETQYF	TGTGCCAGCAGTCTTCGGACAGGGTACAGGGAGACCCAGTACTTC
TRBV5-1	NA	TRBJ2-7	NA	CASSLGGRGEQYF	TGCGCCAGCAGCTTGGGGGGGCGGGGGGAGCAGTACTTC
TRBV18	TRBD1	TRBJ1-4	NA	CASSPGQNEKLFF	TGTGCCAGCTCCCCGGGACAGAATGAAAAACTGTTTTTT
TRBV6-5	TRBD2	TRBJ2-3	NA	CASSRSHETSKYF	TGTGCCAGCAGTCGTAGCCATGAGACTAGCAAGTATTTT
TRBV7-9	NA	TRBJ1-3	NA	CASSLSGWDTIYF	TGTGCCAGCAGCTTAAGCGGGTGGGACACCATATATTTT
TRBV6-6	TRBD1	TRBJ1-4	NA	CASSYRGHEKLFF	TGTGCCAGCAGTTACAGGGGGCATGAAAAACTGTTTTTT
TRBV21-1	NA	TRBJ2-7	NA	CASSYRDPYEQYF	TGTGCCAGCAGCTACAGGGATCCCTACGAGCAGTACTTC
TRBV6-4	TRBD2	TRBJ2-3	NA	CASSDWTSGRKDTQYF	TGTGCCAGCAGTGACTGGACTAGCGGGAGAAAAGATACGCAGTATTTT
TRBV10-3	NA	TRBJ2-5	NA	CAIGQIQETQYF	TGTGCCATCGGACAGATTCAAGAGACCCAGTACTTC
TRBV29-1	TRBD1	TRBJ2-7	NA	CSVHQGVGTYEQYF	TGCAGCGTCCACCAGGGGGTTGGCACCTACGAGCAGTACTTC
TRBV6-5	TRBD1	TRBJ2-1	NA	CASSYFGTGAYNEQFF	TGTGCCAGCAGTTATTTCGGGACAGGGGCCTACAATGAGCAGTTCTTC
TRBV5-1	TRBD1	TRBJ1-1	NA	CASSLGDRGAEAFF	TGCGCCAGCAGCTTGGGGGACAGGGGGGCTGAAGCTTTCTTT
TRBV29-1	TRBD2	TRBJ2-1	NA	CGGAGNYNEQFF	TGCGGGGGAGCGGGGAACTACAATGAGCAGTTCTTC
TRBV5-4	TRBD2	TRBJ2-5	NA	CASSSGGLAGIQETQYF	TGTGCCAGCAGCTCGGGGGGACTAGCGGGGATCCAAGAGACCCAGTACTTC
TRBV7-2	NA	TRBJ2-1	NA	CASSYNHEQFF	TGTGCCAGCAGCTACAACCACGAGCAGTTCTTC
TRBV11-3	NA	TRBJ2-1	NA	CASSQALDEQFF	TGTGCCAGCAGTCAAGCGTTGGATGAGCAGTTCTTC
TRBV6-5	NA	TRBJ2-5	once	CASSYLASPETQYF	TGTGCCAGCAGTTACCTAGCAAGTCCAGAGACCCAGTACTTC